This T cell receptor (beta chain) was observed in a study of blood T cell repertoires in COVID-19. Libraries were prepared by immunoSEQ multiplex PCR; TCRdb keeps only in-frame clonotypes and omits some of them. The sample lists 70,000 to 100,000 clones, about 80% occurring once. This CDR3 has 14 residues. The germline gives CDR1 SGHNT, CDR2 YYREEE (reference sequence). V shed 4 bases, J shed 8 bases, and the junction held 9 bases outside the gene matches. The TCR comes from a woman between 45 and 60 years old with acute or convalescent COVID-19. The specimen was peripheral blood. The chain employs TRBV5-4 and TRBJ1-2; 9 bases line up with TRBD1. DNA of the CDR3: TGTGCCAGCAGCCCCCCGGACAGGGGAGTAGGCTACACCTTC. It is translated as CASSPPDRGVGYTF.